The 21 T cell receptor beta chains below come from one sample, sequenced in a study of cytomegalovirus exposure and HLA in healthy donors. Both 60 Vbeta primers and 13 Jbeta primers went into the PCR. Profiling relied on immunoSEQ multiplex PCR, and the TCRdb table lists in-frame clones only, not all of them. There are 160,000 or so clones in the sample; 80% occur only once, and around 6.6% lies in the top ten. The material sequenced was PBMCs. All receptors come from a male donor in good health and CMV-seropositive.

The CDR3, as DNA: TGCAGCGTTGCGGGCCTTAAGGACAGGGGGAACACTGAAGCTTTCTTT. It yields the protein CSVAGLKDRGNTEAFF. The J gene is TRBJ1-1, the V gene TRBV29-1, with TRBD1 matching 9 bases. This CDR3 is built from 16 residues. Germline V gene lookup returns CDR1 SQVTM and CDR2 ANQGSEA. Trimming took 4 bases from V and 1 from J; bases not matched to a gene: 10.

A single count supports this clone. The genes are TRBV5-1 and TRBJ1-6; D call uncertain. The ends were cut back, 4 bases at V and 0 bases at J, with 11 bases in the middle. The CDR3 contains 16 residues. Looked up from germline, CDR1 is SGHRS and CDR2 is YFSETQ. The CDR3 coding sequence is TGCGCCAGCAGCAACAGCCTCAGCTCCTATAATTCACCCCTCCACTTT. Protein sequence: CASSNSLSSYNSPLHF.

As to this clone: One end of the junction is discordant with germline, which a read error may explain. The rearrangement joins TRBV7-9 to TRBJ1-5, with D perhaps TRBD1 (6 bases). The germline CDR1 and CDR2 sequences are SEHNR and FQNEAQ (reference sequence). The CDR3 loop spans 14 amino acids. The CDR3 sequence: CSSRKQGPNQPQHF. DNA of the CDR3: TGTTCCAGCAGAAAACAGGGCCCTAATCAGCCCCAGCATTTT.

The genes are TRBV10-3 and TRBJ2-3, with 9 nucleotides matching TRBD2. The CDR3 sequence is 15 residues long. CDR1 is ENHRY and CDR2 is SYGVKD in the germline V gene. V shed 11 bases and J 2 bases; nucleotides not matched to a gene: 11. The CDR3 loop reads CASTSGLYPTDTQYF. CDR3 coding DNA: TGTGCCTCAACTAGCGGGCTTTACCCCACAGATACGCAGTATTTT.

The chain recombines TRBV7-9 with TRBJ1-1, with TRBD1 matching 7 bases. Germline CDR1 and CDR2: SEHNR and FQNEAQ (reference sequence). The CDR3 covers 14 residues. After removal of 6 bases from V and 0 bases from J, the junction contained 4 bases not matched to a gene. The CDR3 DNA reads TGTGCCAGCAGGACGGGACAGTTGAACACTGAAGCTTTCTTT. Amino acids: CASRTGQLNTEAFF.

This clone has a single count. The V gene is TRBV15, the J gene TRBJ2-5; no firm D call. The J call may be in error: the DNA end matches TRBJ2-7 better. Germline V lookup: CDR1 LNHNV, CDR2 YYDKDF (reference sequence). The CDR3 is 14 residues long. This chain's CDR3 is CATSRDRLLGEQYF. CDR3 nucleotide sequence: TGTGCCACCAGCAGAGATAGGCTTCTGGGCGAGCAGTACTTC.

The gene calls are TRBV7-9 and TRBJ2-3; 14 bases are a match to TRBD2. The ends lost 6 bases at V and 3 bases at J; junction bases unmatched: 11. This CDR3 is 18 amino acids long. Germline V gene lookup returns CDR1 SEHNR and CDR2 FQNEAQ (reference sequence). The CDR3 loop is CASRSSGLAGGRTDTQYF. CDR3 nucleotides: TGTGCCAGCAGATCGTCAGGACTAGCGGGAGGTCGTACAGATACGCAGTATTTT.

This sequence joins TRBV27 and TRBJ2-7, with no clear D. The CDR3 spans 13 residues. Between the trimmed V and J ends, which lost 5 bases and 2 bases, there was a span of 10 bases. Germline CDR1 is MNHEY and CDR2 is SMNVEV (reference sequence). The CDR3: CASSPPGPYEQYF. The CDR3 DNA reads TGTGCCAGCAGTCCACCGGGTCCCTACGAGCAGTACTTC.

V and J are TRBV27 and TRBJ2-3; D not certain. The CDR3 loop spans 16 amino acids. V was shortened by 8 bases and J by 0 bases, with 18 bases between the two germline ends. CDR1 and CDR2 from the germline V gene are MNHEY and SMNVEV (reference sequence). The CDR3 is CASAFYGTSSTDTQYF. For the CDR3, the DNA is TGTGCCAGCGCCTTTTATGGCACCTCAAGCACAGATACGCAGTATTTT.

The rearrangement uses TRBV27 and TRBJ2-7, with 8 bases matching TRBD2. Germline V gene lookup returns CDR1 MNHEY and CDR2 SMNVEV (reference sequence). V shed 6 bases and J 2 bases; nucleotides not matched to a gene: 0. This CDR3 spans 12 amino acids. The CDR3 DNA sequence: TGTGCCAGCAGGGGACTAGCCTACGAGCAGTACTTC. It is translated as CASRGLAYEQYF.

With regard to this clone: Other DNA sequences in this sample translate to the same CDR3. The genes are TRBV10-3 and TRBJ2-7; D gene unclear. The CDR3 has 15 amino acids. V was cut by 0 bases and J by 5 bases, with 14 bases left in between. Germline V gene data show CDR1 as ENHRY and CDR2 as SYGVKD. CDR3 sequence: CAISESISSGNEQYF. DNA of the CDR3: TGTGCCATCAGTGAGTCGATTAGTTCCGGTAACGAGCAGTACTTC.

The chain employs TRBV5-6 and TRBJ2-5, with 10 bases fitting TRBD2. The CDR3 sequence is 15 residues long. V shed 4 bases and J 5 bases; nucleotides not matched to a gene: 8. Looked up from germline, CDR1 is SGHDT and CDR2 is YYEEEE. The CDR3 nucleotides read TGTGCCAGCAGCCCCGCTAGCGGGAGAAGGGAGACCCAGTACTTC. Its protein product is CASSPASGRRETQYF.

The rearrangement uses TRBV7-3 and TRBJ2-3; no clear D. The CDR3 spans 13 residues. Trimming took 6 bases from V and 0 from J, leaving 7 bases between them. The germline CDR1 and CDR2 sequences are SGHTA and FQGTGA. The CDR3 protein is CASRPTSTDTQYF. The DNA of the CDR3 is TGTGCCAGCAGACCAACTAGCACAGATACGCAGTATTTT. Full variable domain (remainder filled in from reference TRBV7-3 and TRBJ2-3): GAGVSQTPSNKVTEKGKYVELRCDPISGHTALYWYRQSLGQGPEFLIYFQGTGAADDSGLPNDRFFAVRPEGSVSTLKIQRTERGDSAVYLCASRPTSTDTQYFGPGTRLTVL.

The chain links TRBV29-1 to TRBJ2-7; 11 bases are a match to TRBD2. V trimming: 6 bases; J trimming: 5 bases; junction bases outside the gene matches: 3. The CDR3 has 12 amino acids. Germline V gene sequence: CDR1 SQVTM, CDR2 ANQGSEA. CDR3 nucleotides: TGCAGCGTACTAGCGGGAGACCACGAGCAGTACTTC. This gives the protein CSVLAGDHEQYF.

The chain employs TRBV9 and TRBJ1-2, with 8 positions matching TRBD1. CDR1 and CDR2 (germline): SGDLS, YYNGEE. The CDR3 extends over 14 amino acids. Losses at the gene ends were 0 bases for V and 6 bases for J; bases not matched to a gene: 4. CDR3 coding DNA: TGTGCCAGCAGCGTAGGGACAGGGTCACATGGCTACACCTTC. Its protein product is CASSVGTGSHGYTF.

Here the CDR3 DNA reads TGTGCCACCAGCTATACAGGGATCTACCAAGAGACCCAGTACTTC. Its protein product is CATSYTGIYQETQYF. The chain couples TRBV15 to TRBJ2-5; D perhaps matches TRBD1 (6 bases). The CDR3 extends over 15 amino acids. The germline CDR1 and CDR2 sequences are LNHNV and YYDKDF (reference sequence). Trimming left V 5 bases short and J 0 bases short, with 13 bases between.

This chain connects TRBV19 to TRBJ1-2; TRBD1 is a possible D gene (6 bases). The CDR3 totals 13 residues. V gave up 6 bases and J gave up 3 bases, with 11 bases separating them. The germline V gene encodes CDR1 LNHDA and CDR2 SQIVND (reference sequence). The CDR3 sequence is CASSNRVDYGYTF. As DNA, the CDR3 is TGTGCCAGTAGCAACAGGGTAGACTATGGCTACACCTTC.

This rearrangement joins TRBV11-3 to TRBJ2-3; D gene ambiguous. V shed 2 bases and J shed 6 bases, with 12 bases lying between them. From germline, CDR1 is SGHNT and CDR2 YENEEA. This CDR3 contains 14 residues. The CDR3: CASSLTRGGDTQYF. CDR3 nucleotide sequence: TGTGCCAGCAGCTTAACCAGAGGTGGGGATACGCAGTATTTT.

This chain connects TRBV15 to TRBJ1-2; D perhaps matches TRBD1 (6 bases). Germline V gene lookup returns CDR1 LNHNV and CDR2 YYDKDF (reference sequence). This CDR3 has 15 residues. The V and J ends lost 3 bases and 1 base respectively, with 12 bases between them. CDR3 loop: CATSSGRGGNYGYTF. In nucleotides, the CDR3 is TGTGCCACCAGCAGTGGGAGGGGGGGTAACTATGGCTACACCTTC.

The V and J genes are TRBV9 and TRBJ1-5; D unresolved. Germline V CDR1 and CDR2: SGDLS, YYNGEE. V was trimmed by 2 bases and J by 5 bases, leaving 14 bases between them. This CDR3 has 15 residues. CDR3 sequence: CASSVGMREDQPQHF. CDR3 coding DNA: TGTGCCAGCAGCGTTGGAATGAGGGAAGATCAGCCCCAGCATTTT.

The CDR3 region has the DNA TGTGCCAGCTCTGGACTCCCGAGCTCCTATAATTCACCCCTCCACTTT. Residues: CASSGLPSSYNSPLHF. The chain joins TRBV18 to TRBJ1-6; no clear D. CDR3 size: 16 residues. Between the trimmed V and J ends, which lost 6 bases and 0 bases, there was a span of 12 bases. The germline V gene encodes CDR1 KGHSH and CDR2 LQKENI.